What follows are 30 T cell receptor beta chains derived from one specimen sequenced in a study of cytomegalovirus exposure and HLA in healthy donors. Amplification used 60 Vbeta primers and 13 Jbeta primers. Using immunoSEQ multiplex PCR, the repertoire was profiled, and TCRdb retains in-frame clones only, with some absent. The data contain 200,000 to 300,000 clones, about three quarters of them singletons. Specimen: PBMCs. These receptors were taken from a boy aged 5-17 years in good health and CMV-seronegative.

The V call is TRBV10-3, the J call TRBJ2-5, with TRBD1 matching over 11 bases. The J segment lost 5 bases and the V segment lost 6 bases, leaving 8 bases of the junction unmatched. In germline, CDR1 is ENHRY, CDR2 SYGVKD. CDR3 length: 15 amino acids. The CDR3 DNA follows: TGTGCCATCAGCACCGGGACAGGGGGTTCTGAGACCCAGTACTTC. Translated, it gives CAISTGTGGSETQYF.

This chain joins TRBV4-2 and TRBJ2-7, with 9 bases that match TRBD2. Trimming cost V 1 base and J 1 base; bases outside gene matches: 2. CDR1 LGHNA and CDR2 YNFKEQ come from the germline V gene. The CDR3 has 15 amino acids. DNA of the CDR3: TGTGCCAGCAGCCAAGCTAGCGGGGAGTCCTACGAGCAGTACTTC. It translates to CASSQASGESYEQYF.

This clone was observed a single time. V and J are TRBV5-1 and TRBJ1-4; 7 bases agree with TRBD1. The germline CDR1 and CDR2 sequences are SGHRS and YFSETQ. Losses at the gene ends were 2 bases for V and 3 bases for J; bases not matched to a gene: 10. The CDR3 is 17 amino acids. CDR3 nucleotide sequence: TGCGCCAGCAGCTTAGGCAGGGGGACTTCTTCTAATGAAAAACTGTTTTTT. This encodes CASSLGRGTSSNEKLFF.

V gene TRBV30 combines with J gene TRBJ1-6, with 7 bases that match TRBD1. CDR3 length: 13 amino acids. CDR1 and CDR2 from the germline V gene are GTSNPN and SVGIG (reference sequence). V lost 4 bases, J lost 10 bases, and 7 bases stayed unmatched. The CDR3: CAWTPQGNSPLHF. The CDR3 DNA reads as TGTGCCTGGACTCCACAGGGGAACTCACCCCTCCACTTT.

The chain is built from TRBV7-9 and TRBJ2-7, with a tentative D call TRBD1 (6 bases). Germline assignment: CDR1 SEHNR and CDR2 FQNEAQ (reference sequence). The CDR3 has 15 amino acids. Trimming left V 1 base short and J 0 bases short, with 10 bases between. CDR3 in DNA: TGTGCCAGCAGCTTAGGAGACAGGACCTCCTACGAGCAGTACTTC. Protein sequence: CASSLGDRTSYEQYF.

The chain is built from TRBV11-3 and TRBJ2-1, with D possibly TRBD1 on 9 matching bases. The CDR3 loop spans 15 amino acids. Trimming took off 5 bases at V and 8 bases at J, with 19 bases between the two ends. CDR1 is SGHNT and CDR2 is YENEEA in the germline V gene. The chain's CDR3 is CASSPGGTGRDEQFF. CDR3 coding DNA: TGTGCCAGCAGCCCGGGGGGGACAGGGCGAGATGAGCAGTTCTTC.

The chain has TRBV11-3 and TRBJ2-5; TRBD2 matches at 9 bases. Germline trimming cut 5 bases from V and 4 bases from J; bases unmatched to any gene: 5. Germline CDR1 is SGHNT and CDR2 is YENEEA. The CDR3 consists of 14 residues. CDR3 sequence (DNA): TGTGCCAGCAGCCTAAGTAGCGGGGGAGAGACCCAGTACTTC. Translating it yields CASSLSSGGETQYF.

The chain joins TRBV18 to TRBJ1-1, with D possibly being TRBD1 (5 bases). Deletions cut 5 bases from V and 5 bases from J, with 15 bases between. CDR3 size: 14 residues. Germline V lookup: CDR1 KGHSH, CDR2 LQKENI. In nucleotides, the CDR3 is TGTGCCAGCTCAAGGGGATCAAAAGATACTGAAGCTTTCTTT. This encodes CASSRGSKDTEAFF. Based on the CDR3 plus reference TRBV18 and TRBJ1-1, the full variable domain is NAGVMQNPRHLVRRRGQEARLRCSPMKGHSHVYWYRQLPEEGLKFMVYLQKENIIDESGMPKERFSAEFPKEGPSILRIQQVVRGDSAAYFCASSRGSKDTEAFFGQGTRLTVV.

This rearrangement joins TRBV30 to TRBJ2-2; D perhaps matches TRBD2 (5 bases). The CDR3 loop spans 14 amino acids. Germline CDR1 GTSNPN, CDR2 SVGIG (reference sequence). Trimming stripped 0 bases from V and 5 bases from J, with 10 bases between. Written as DNA, the CDR3 is TGTGCCTGGAGTGTAACTAGGTGGACCGGGGAGCTGTTTTTT. Encoded protein: CAWSVTRWTGELFF.

This clone has more than one count but fewer than ten. The chain has TRBV7-2 and TRBJ1-3, with unresolved D. CDR1 is SGHTA and CDR2 is FQGNSA in the germline V gene. The CDR3 is 15 residues long. Trimming cost V 4 bases and J 0 bases, with 10 bases left between them. For the CDR3, the DNA is TGTGCCAGCAGCTACGGGGTGAGCTCTGGAAACACCATATATTTT. It encodes CASSYGVSSGNTIYF.

V and J are TRBV19 and TRBJ1-2; 11 bases are a match to TRBD1. V shed 2 bases, J shed 6 bases, and the junction held 11 bases outside the gene matches. Germline lookup yields CDR1 LNHDA and CDR2 SQIVND (reference sequence). This CDR3 contains 17 residues. CDR3 residues: CASSILLGQGAGNGYTF. The CDR3 nucleotides read TGTGCCAGTAGTATATTACTCGGACAGGGGGCAGGAAATGGCTACACCTTC.

This clone was recorded only once. The chain couples TRBV9 to TRBJ1-1; D gene ambiguous. Germline assignment: CDR1 SGDLS and CDR2 YYNGEE. The V gene lost 0 bases and the J gene lost 5 bases, with 11 bases spanning the gap. The length of the CDR3 is 14 residues. The DNA for the CDR3 is TGTGCCAGCAGCGTAGAGAAGGGAGGGACTGAAGCTTTCTTT. This encodes CASSVEKGGTEAFF.

The V gene is TRBV18, the J gene TRBJ2-7, with a tentative D call TRBD2 (6 bases). Germline V gene lookup returns CDR1 KGHSH and CDR2 LQKENI. Trimming stripped 2 bases from V and 2 bases from J, with 28 bases between. The CDR3 is made up of 20 amino acids. The CDR3 DNA sequence: TGTGCCAGCTCACCAGACGAAAGAGGCCTGGAAAGGACGGGGGCCTACGAGCAGTACTTC. Encoded protein: CASSPDERGLERTGAYEQYF.

In this sample, this clone turned up a few times. This chain connects TRBV2 to TRBJ2-3; D is ambiguous. V lost 6 bases and J 3 bases, leaving 7 bases between the germline ends. This CDR3 comprises 12 residues. Germline-derived CDR1 and CDR2 are SNHLY and FYNNEI. CDR3 nucleotides: TGTGCCAGCAGAGAGAGGACAGATACGCAGTATTTT. Encoded protein: CASRERTDTQYF.

The rearrangement uses TRBV6-1 and TRBJ2-7; D is perhaps TRBD2 (6 bases). V was cut by 1 base and J by 2 bases, with 12 bases left in between. Germline CDR1 MNHNS, CDR2 SASEGT. The CDR3 loop spans 15 amino acids. CDR3 amino acids: CASSEEAGPPYEQYF. The CDR3 bases are TGTGCCAGCAGTGAAGAGGCGGGGCCACCCTACGAGCAGTACTTC.

This clone came up a few times. This sequence joins TRBV11-3 and TRBJ2-7, with 8 positions matching TRBD1. CDR3 length: 14 residues. The germline V gene has CDR1 SGHNT and CDR2 YENEEA. Trimming removed 4 bases from V and 11 bases from J; junction bases left unmatched: 13. This CDR3 reads CASSSTRTGKGEYF. The CDR3 nucleotides are TGTGCCAGCAGCTCCACCCGGACAGGGAAGGGGGAGTACTTC.

V is TRBV30 and J is TRBJ1-1; TRBD1 matches 9 bases. Trimming took 4 bases from V and 1 from J; bases not matched to a gene: 1. Germline-derived CDR1 and CDR2 are GTSNPN and SVGIG (reference sequence). The CDR3 is 13 amino acids. CDR3 amino acids: CAWMGQGNTEAFF. CDR3 in DNA: TGTGCCTGGATGGGACAGGGGAACACTGAAGCTTTCTTT.

The rearrangement uses TRBV9 and TRBJ1-2; TRBD1 might be the D (5 bases). This CDR3 region has 14 residues. Germline V gene sequence: CDR1 SGDLS, CDR2 YYNGEE. V was pared by 3 bases and J by 3 bases, with 12 bases between. DNA of the CDR3: TGTGCCAGCAGCGCGGACACGCAGTACTATGGCTACACCTTC. This translates into CASSADTQYYGYTF.

This chain joins TRBV6-1 and TRBJ1-1; D is ambiguous. This CDR3 is 12 amino acids long. The V gene lost 7 bases and the J gene lost 4 bases, with 10 bases spanning the gap. Germline CDR1 reads MNHNS; CDR2 reads SASEGT. CDR3 nucleotides: TGTGCCAGCACCTTCTCGGGCACTGAAGCTTTCTTT. Translated, it gives CASTFSGTEAFF.

The rearrangement uses TRBV9 and TRBJ1-5, with D hard to call. CDR1 and CDR2 (germline): SGDLS, YYNGEE. This CDR3 spans 10 amino acids. Trimming left V 6 bases short and J 10 bases short, with 8 bases between. CDR3 loop: CASIGRPQHF. CDR3 DNA: TGTGCCAGCATCGGTCGTCCCCAGCATTTT.

The genes are TRBV9 and TRBJ2-2; perhaps TRBD2 as D (7 bases). V lost 0 bases to trimming and J lost 3 bases, with 15 bases between them. Germline assignment: CDR1 SGDLS and CDR2 YYNGEE. The CDR3 runs 17 residues. The DNA of the CDR3 is TGTGCCAGCAGCGTAGAGGGGGGAGGGGTCCACACCGGGGAGCTGTTTTTT. The encoded protein is CASSVEGGGVHTGELFF.

The V and J genes are TRBV5-5 and TRBJ1-1; D call uncertain. The CDR3 is 12 residues long. The germline CDR1 and CDR2 sequences are SGHKS and YYEKEE (reference sequence). The ends were cut back, 2 bases at V and 5 bases at J, with 7 bases in the middle. DNA of the CDR3: TGTGCCAGCAGCTTTCGGTCAACTGAAGCTTTCTTT. It translates to CASSFRSTEAFF.

The chain recombines TRBV27 with TRBJ1-5, with TRBD1 identical over 7 bases. Germline trimming cut 2 bases from V and 0 bases from J; bases unmatched to any gene: 13. The CDR3 contains 19 residues. Germline V gene lookup returns CDR1 MNHEY and CDR2 SMNVEV (reference sequence). The CDR3 sequence is CASSLRWDSPLYSNQPQHF. DNA of the CDR3: TGTGCCAGCAGTTTAAGATGGGACAGCCCCCTCTATAGCAATCAGCCCCAGCATTTT.

The chain recombines TRBV5-1 with TRBJ1-4, with a weak D call TRBD1 (6 bases). The germline V gene encodes CDR1 SGHRS and CDR2 YFSETQ. The CDR3 spans 15 residues. V dropped 4 bases and J dropped 2 bases, with 12 bases sitting between them. The CDR3 here is CASSDLQGTNEKLFF. The DNA for the CDR3 is TGCGCCAGCAGCGATTTACAGGGCACTAATGAAAAACTGTTTTTT.

This clone was counted a single time. The chain recombines TRBV19 with TRBJ1-1, with a weak D call TRBD1 (6 bases). CDR1 and CDR2 from the germline V gene are LNHDA and SQIVND (reference sequence). CDR3 size: 15 residues. V lost 7 bases, J lost 0 bases, and 15 bases lay in between. The CDR3 region is CASKNNRALNTEAFF. CDR3 sequence (DNA): TGTGCCAGTAAAAATAACAGGGCTTTGAACACTGAAGCTTTCTTT.

The chain combines TRBV30 with TRBJ2-7, with D possibly TRBD1 on 6 matching bases. The CDR3 length is 14 residues. V gave up 2 bases and J gave up 9 bases, with 20 bases separating them. Germline V gives CDR1 GTSNPN, CDR2 SVGIG (reference sequence). The CDR3 bases are TGTGCCTGGAGTTCAACAGGGTTTACGAGTCGGCAGTACTTC. As protein: CAWSSTGFTSRQYF.

This clone was recorded at least ten times. The chain uses TRBV5-5 and TRBJ1-2, with 7 bases fitting TRBD1. The ends lost 2 bases at V and 3 bases at J; junction bases unmatched: 7. The germline V gene encodes CDR1 SGHKS and CDR2 YYEKEE (reference sequence). This CDR3 is built from 15 residues. The CDR3 nucleotides are TGTGCCAGCAGCTTAACGGTCAGGGGGGACTATGGCTACACCTTC. This sequence encodes CASSLTVRGDYGYTF.

The V and J genes are TRBV10-2 and TRBJ2-5, with 7 bases that match TRBD2. The J call may not be correct, given that the DNA end is closer to TRBJ2-7. This CDR3 is 13 amino acids long. The V gene's germline CDR1 is WSHSY and CDR2 SAAADI. This chain's CDR3 is CASSAGEYYEQYF. CDR3 bases: TGCGCCAGTTCCGCGGGGGAATACTACGAGCAGTACTTC.

This chain joins TRBV27 and TRBJ1-2; D is perhaps TRBD1 (6 bases). V shed 5 bases and J shed 8 bases, with 18 bases lying between them. The CDR3 sequence is 14 residues long. Germline-derived CDR1 and CDR2 are MNHEY and SMNVEV (reference sequence). CDR3 sequence (DNA): TGTGCCAGCAGTCTCAGGGGCGCGGTAGGAGGCTACACCTTC. It yields the protein CASSLRGAVGGYTF.

J is TRBJ2-1 and V is TRBV5-1; a weak D match, TRBD2 (6 bases). The germline gives CDR1 SGHRS, CDR2 YFSETQ. The length of the CDR3 is 18 residues. Trimming removed 1 base from V and 3 bases from J, with 20 bases in between. The CDR3 sequence is CASSLPFGRGNDYNEQFF. CDR3 DNA sequence: TGCGCCAGCAGCTTGCCCTTCGGTCGGGGGAACGACTACAATGAGCAGTTCTTC.